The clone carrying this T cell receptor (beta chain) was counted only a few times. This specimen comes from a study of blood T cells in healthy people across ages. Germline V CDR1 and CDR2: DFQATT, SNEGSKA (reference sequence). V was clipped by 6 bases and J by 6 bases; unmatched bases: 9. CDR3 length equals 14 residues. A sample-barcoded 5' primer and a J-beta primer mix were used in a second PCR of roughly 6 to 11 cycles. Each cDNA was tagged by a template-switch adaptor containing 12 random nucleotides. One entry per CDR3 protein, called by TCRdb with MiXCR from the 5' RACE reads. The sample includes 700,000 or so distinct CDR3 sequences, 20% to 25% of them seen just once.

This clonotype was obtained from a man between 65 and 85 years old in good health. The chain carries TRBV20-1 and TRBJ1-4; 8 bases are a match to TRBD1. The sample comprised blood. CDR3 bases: TGCAGTGCCCAAGTACAGGGGGAGTATGAAAAACTGTTTTTT. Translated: CSAQVQGEYEKLFF.